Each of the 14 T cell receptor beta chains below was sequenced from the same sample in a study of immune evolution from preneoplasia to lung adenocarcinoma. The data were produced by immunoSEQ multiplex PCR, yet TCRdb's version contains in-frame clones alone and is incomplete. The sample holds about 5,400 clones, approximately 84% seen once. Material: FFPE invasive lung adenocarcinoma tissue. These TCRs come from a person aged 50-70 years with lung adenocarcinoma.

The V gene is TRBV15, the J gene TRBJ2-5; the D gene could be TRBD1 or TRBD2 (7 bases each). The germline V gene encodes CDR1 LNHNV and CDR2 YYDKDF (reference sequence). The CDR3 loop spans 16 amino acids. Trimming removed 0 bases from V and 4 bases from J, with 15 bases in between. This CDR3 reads CATSRDPSRGGETQYF. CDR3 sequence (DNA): TGTGCCACCAGCAGAGATCCATCCAGGGGGGGAGAGACCCAGTACTTC.

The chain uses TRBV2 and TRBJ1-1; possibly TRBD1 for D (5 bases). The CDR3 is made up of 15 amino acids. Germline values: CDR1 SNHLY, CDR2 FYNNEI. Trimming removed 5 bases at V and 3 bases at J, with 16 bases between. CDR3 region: CASSKRGRGDTEAFF. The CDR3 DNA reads TGTGCCAGCAGTAAACGGGGCAGAGGGGACACTGAAGCTTTCTTT.

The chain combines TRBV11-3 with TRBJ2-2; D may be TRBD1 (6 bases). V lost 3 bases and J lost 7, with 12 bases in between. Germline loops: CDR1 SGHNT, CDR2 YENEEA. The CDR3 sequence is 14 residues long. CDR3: CASSFNRVDGELFF. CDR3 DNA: TGTGCCAGCAGCTTCAACAGGGTGGACGGGGAGCTGTTTTTT.

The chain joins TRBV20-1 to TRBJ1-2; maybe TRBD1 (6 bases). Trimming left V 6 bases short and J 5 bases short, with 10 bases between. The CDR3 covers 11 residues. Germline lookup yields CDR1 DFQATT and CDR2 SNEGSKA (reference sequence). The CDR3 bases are TGCAGTGCGCAAGGACAGTATGGCTACACCTTC. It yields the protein CSAQGQYGYTF.

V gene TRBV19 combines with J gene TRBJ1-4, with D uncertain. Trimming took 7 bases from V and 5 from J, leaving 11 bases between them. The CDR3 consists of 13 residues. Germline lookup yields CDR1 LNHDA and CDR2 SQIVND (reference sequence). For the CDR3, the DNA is TGTGCCAGTATGGGAGTATTCAATGAAAAACTGTTTTTT. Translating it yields CASMGVFNEKLFF.

CDR3 DNA: TGCAGCGTTGCGCAGGCCAACGTCCTGACTTTC. Protein product: CSVAQANVLTF. The chain uses TRBV29-1 and TRBJ2-6; D not resolved. The CDR3 covers 11 residues. CDR1 and CDR2 (germline): SQVTM, ANQGSEA. V shed 4 bases and J shed 6 bases, with 4 bases lying between them.

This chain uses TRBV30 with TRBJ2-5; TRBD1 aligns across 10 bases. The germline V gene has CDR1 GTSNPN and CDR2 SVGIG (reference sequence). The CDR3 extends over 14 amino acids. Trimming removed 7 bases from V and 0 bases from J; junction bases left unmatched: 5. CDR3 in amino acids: CASGQGHDQETQYF. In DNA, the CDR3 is TGTGCCTCGGGACAGGGGCACGACCAAGAGACCCAGTACTTC.

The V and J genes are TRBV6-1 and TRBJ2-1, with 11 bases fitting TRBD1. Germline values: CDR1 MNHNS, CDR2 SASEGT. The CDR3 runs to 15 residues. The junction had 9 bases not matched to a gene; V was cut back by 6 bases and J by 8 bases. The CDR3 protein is CASSSGQGVSYEQFF. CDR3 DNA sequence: TGTGCCAGCAGCTCGGGACAGGGGGTTAGTTATGAGCAGTTCTTC.

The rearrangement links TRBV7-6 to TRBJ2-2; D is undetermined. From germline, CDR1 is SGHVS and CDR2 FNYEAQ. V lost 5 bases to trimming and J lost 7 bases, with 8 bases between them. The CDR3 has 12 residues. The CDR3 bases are TGTGCCAGCAGCGAGTTGGGCGGGGAGCTGTTTTTT. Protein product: CASSELGGELFF.

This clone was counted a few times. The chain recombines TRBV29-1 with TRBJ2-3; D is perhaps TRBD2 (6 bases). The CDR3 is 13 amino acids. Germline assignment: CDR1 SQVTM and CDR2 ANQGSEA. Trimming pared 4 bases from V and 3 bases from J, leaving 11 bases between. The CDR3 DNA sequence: TGCAGCGTTGTAGTGGGAGGAACAGATACGCAGTATTTT. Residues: CSVVVGGTDTQYF.

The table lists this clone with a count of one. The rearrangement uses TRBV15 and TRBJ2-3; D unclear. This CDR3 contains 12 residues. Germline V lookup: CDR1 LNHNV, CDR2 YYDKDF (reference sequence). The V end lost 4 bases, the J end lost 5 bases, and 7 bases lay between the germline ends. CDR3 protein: CATSIEGDTQYF. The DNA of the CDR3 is TGTGCCACCAGCATAGAAGGAGATACGCAGTATTTT.

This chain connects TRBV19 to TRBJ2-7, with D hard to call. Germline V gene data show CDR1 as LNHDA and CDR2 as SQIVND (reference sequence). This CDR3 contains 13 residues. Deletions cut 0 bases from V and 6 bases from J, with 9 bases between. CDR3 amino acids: CASSIDELAEQYF. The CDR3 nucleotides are TGTGCCAGTAGTATAGATGAATTGGCCGAGCAGTACTTC.

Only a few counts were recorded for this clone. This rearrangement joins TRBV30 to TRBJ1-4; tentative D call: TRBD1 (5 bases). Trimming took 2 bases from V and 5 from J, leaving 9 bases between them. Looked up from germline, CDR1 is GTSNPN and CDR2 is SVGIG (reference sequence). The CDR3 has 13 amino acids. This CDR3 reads CAWSNRGNEKLFF. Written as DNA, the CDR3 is TGTGCCTGGAGTAACCGGGGCAATGAAAAACTGTTTTTT.

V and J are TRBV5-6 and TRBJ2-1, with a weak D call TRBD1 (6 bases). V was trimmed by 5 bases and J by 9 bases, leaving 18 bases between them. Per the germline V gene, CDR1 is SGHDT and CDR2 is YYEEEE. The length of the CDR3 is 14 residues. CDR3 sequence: CASSFGQGPGEQFF. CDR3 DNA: TGTGCCAGCAGTTTTGGCCAGGGGCCGGGTGAGCAGTTCTTC.